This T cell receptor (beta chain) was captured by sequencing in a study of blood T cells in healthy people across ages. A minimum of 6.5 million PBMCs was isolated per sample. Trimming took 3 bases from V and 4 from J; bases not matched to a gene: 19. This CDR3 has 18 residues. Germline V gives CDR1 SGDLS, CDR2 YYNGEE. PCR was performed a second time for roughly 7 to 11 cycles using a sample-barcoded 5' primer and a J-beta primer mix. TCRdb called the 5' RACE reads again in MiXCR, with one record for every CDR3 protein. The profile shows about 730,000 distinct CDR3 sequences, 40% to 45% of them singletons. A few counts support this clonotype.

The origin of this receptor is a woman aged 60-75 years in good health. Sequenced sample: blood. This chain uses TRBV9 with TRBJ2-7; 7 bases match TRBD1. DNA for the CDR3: TGTGCCAGCAGCGAGTCTGACCCCCGACAGGGCGTTGCGTACGAGCAGTACTTC. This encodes CASSESDPRQGVAYEQYF.